Below, one TCR beta chain is given with its context. The time point is: after dendritic cell vaccination, including at tumor progression/relapse. This sample is part of a study of glioma-infiltrating T cells after dendritic cell vaccination. The immunoSEQ assay amplified TCRB CDR3 from up to roughly 2 ug DNA. TCRdb's copy holds only in-frame clones and misses some; the assay was immunoSEQ multiplex PCR. The profile shows around 92,000 clones, around 80% of them singletons. This receptor was taken from a human donor with glioblastoma. Source: blood, taken after dendritic cell vaccination.

The DNA for the CDR3 is TGTGCCAGCAGCCAAAGGACAGGGGCAAGACCGACCAGGGCTTTCTTT. Translated, it gives CASSQRTGARPTRAFF. The rearrangement joins TRBV14 to TRBJ1-1; 9 nucleotides align to TRBD1. The CDR3 sequence is 16 residues long. V lost 2 bases, J lost 11 bases, and 15 bases stayed unmatched. Germline V gives CDR1 SGHDN, CDR2 FVKESK. Full variable domain (missing parts from reference TRBV14 and TRBJ1-1): EAGVTQFPSHSVIEKGQTVTLRCDPISGHDNLYWYRRVMGKEIKFLLHFVKESKQDESGMPNNRFLAERTGGTYSTLKVQPAELEDSGVYFCASSQRTGARPTRAFFGQGTRLTVV.